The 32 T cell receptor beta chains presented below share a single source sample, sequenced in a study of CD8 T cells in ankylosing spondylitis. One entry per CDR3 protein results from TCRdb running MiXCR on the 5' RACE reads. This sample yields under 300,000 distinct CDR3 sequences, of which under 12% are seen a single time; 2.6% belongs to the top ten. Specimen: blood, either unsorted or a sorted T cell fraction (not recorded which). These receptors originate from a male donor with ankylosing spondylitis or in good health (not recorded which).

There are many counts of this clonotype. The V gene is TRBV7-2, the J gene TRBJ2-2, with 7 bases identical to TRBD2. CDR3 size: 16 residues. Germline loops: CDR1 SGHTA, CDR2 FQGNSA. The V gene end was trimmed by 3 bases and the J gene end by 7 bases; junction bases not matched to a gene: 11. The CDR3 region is CASSFGAGDSSGELFF. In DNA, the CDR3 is TGTGCCAGCAGCTTTGGCGCGGGAGACTCCAGCGGGGAGCTGTTTTTT.

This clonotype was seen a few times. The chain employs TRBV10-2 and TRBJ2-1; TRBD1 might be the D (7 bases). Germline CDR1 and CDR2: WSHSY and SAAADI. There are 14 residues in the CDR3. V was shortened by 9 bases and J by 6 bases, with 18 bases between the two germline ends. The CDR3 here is CASKQEGQTNEQFF. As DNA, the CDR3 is TGCGCCAGTAAGCAGGAGGGACAGACCAATGAGCAGTTCTTC.

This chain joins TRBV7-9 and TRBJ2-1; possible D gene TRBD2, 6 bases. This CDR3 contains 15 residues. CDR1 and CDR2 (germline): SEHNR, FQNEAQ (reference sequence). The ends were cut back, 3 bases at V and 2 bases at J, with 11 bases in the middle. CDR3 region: CASSLDGGTYNEQFF. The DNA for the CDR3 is TGTGCCAGCAGCTTGGACGGGGGAACCTACAATGAGCAGTTCTTC.

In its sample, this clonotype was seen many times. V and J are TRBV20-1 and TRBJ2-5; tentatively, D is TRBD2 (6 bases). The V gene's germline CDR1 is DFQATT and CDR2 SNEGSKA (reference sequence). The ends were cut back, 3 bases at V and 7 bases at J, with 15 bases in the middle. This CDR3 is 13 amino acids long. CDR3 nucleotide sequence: TGCAGTGCTAGGGGACTCCTTTCGGGGACCCAGTACTTC. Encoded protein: CSARGLLSGTQYF.

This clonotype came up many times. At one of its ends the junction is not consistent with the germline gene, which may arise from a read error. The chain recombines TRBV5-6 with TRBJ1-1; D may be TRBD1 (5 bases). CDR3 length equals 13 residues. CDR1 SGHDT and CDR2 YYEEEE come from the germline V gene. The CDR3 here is CASRTAPMTYGVF. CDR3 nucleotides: TGTGCCAGCAGGACAGCCCCCATGACATATGGGGTCTTT.

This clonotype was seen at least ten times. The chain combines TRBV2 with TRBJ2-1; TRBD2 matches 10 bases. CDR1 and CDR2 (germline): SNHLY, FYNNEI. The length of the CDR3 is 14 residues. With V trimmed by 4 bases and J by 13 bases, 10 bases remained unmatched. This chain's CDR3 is CASSASGGRVLQFF. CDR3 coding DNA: TGTGCCAGCAGTGCTAGCGGGGGCCGGGTTCTACAGTTCTTC.

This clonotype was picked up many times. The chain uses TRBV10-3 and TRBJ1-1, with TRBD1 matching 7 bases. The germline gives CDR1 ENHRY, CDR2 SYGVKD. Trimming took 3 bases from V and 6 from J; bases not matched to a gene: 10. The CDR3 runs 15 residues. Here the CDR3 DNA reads TGTGCCATCAGTGACAGCAGGGGGATCAGTGCTGAAGCTTTCTTT. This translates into CAISDSRGISAEAFF.

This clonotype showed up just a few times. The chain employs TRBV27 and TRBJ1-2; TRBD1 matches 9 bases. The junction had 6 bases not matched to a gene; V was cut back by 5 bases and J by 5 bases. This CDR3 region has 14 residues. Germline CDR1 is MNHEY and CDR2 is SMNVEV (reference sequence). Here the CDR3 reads CASSGTGLGYGYTF. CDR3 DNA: TGTGCCAGCAGTGGGACAGGGCTCGGGTATGGCTACACCTTC.

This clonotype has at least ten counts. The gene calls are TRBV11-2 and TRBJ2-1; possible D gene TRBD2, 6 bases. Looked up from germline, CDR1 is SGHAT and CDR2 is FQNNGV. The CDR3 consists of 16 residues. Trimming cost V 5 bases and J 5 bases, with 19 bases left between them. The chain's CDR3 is CASSHVGGTTHNEQFF. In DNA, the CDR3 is TGTGCCAGCAGCCACGTCGGAGGGACCACGCACAATGAGCAGTTCTTC.

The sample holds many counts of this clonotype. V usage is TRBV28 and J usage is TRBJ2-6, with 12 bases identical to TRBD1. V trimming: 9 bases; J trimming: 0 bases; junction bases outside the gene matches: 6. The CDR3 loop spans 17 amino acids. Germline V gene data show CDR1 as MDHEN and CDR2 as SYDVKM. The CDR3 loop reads CASTGTGGLSGANVLTF. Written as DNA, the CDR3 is TGTGCCAGTACCGGGACAGGGGGCCTCTCTGGGGCCAACGTCCTGACTTTC.

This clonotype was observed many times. CDR3 amino acids: CSADSHSYNEQFF. The DNA of the CDR3 is TGCAGTGCCGACAGTCATTCCTACAATGAGCAGTTCTTC. V gene TRBV20-1 combines with J gene TRBJ2-1, with a weak D call TRBD1 (5 bases). CDR1 is DFQATT and CDR2 is SNEGSKA in the germline V gene (reference sequence). V lost 6 bases, J lost 1 base, and 10 bases lay in between. The CDR3 extends over 13 amino acids.

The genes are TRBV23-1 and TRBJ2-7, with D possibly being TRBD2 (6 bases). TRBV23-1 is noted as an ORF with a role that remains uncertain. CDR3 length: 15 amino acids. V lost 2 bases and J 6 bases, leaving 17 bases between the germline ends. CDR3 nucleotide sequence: TGCGCCAGCAGTCAAATCTGGAGGGAGACCCTCGAGCAGTACTTC. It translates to CASSQIWRETLEQYF.

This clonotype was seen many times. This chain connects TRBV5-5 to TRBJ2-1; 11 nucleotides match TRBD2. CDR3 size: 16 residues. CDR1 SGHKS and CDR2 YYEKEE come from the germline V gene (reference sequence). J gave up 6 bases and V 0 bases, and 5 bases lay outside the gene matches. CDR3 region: CASSLVAGGPGNEQFF. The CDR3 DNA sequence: TGTGCCAGCAGCTTGGTAGCGGGAGGGCCGGGCAATGAGCAGTTCTTC.

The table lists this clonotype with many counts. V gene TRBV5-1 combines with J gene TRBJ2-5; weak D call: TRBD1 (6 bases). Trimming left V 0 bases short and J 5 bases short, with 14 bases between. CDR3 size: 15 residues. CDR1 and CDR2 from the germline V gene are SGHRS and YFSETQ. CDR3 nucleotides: TGCGCCAGCAGCTTGGGCAGGGGAGTAGAGGAGACCCAGTACTTC. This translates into CASSLGRGVEETQYF.

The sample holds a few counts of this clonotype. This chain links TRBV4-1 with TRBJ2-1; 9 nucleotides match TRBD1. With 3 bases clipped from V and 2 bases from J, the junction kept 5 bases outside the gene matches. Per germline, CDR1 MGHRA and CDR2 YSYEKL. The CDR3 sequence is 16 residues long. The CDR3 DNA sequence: TGCGCCAGCAGCCAGTCCCGGGACAGGGCCTACAATGAGCAGTTCTTC. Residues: CASSQSRDRAYNEQFF.

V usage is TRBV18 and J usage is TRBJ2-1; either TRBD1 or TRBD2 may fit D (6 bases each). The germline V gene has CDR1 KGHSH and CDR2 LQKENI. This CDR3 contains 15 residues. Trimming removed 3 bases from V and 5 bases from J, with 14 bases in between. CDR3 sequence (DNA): TGTGCCAGCTCACCCGGTGTAGGGGGGAACAATGAGCAGTTCTTC. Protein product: CASSPGVGGNNEQFF.

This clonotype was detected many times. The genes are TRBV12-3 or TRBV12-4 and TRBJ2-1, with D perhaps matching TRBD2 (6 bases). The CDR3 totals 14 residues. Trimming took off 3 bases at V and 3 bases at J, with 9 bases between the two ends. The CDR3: CASSLTRLYNEQFF. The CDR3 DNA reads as TGTGCCAGCAGTTTGACTAGACTCTACAATGAGCAGTTCTTC.

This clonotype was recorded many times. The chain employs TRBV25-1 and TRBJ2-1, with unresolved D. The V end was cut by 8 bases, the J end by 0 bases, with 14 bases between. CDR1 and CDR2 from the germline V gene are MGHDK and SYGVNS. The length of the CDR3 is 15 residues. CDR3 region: CASATSSSSYNEQFF. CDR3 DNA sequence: TGTGCCAGCGCAACATCCTCGAGCTCCTACAATGAGCAGTTCTTC.

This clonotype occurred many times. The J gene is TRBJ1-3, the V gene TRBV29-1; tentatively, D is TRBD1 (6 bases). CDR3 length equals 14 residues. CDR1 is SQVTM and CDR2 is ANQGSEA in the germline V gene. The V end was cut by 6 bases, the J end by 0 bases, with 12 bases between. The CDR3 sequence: CSVVDSHSGNTIYF. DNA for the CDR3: TGCAGCGTAGTGGACAGCCACTCTGGAAACACCATATATTTT.

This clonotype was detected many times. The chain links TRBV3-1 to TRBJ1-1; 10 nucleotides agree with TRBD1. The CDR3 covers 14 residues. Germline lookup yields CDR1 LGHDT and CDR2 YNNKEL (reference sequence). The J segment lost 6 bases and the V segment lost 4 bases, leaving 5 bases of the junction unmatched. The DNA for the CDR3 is TGTGCCAGCAGCCGAGGGGACAGGGGTGCTGAAGCTTTCTTT. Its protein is CASSRGDRGAEAFF.

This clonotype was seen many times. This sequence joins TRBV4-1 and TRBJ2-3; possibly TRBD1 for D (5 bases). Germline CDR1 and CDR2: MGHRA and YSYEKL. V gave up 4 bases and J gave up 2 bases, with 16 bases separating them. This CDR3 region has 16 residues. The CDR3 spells CASSLRTSRDTDTQYF. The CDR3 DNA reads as TGCGCCAGCAGCCTAAGGACATCTCGAGACACAGATACGCAGTATTTT.

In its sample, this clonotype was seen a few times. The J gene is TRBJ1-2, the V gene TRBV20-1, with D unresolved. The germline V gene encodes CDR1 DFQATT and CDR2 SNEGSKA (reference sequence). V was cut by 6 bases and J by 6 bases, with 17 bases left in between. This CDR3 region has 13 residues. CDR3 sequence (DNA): TGCAGTGCCATCCCGGGATCCAACCATGGCTACACCTTC. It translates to CSAIPGSNHGYTF.

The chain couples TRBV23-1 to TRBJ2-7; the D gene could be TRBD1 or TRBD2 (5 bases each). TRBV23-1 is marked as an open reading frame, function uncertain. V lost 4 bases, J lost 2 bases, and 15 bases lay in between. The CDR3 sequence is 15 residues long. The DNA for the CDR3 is TGCGCCAGCAGTCTCACGATTCCGGGACCCTACGAGCAGTACTTC. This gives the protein CASSLTIPGPYEQYF.

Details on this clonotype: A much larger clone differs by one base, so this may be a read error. CDR3 in amino acids: CASSPIRGTPPAIEAFF. DNA of the CDR3: TGTGCCAGCAGCCCAATCAGGGGGACCCCCCCGGCGATTGAAGCTTTCTTT. The chain carries TRBV11-2 and TRBJ1-1; 7 bases map to TRBD1. The CDR3 spans 17 residues. Germline V CDR1 and CDR2: SGHAT, FQNNGV. V gave up 5 bases and J gave up 7 bases; unmatched junction bases: 19. Supplemented by reference TRBV11-2 and TRBJ1-1, the full variable domain reads EAGVAQSPRYKIIEKRQSVAFWCNPISGHATLYWYQQILGQGPKLLIQFQNNGVVDDSQLPKDRFSAERLKGVDSTLKIQPAKLEDSAVYLCASSPIRGTPPAIEAFFGQGTRLTVV.

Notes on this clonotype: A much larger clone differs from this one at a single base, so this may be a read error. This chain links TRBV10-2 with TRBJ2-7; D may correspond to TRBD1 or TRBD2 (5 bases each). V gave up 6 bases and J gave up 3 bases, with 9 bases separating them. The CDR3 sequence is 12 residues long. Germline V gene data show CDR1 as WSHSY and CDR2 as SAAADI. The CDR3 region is CASRGDGYEQYF. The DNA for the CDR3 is TGCGCCAGCAGAGGGGACGGCTACGAGCAGTACTTC.

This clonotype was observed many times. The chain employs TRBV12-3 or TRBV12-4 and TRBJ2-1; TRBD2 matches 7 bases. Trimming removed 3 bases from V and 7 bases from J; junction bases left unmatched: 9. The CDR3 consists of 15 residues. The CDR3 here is CASSFSWERGNEQFF. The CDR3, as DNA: TGTGCCAGCAGTTTCTCCTGGGAGCGGGGTAATGAGCAGTTCTTC.

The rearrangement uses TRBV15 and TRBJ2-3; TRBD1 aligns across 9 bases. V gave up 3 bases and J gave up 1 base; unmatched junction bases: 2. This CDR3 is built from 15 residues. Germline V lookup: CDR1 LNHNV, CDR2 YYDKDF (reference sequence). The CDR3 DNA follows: TGTGCCACCAGCAGGCGGACAGGGGGCACAGATACGCAGTATTTT. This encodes CATSRRTGGTDTQYF.

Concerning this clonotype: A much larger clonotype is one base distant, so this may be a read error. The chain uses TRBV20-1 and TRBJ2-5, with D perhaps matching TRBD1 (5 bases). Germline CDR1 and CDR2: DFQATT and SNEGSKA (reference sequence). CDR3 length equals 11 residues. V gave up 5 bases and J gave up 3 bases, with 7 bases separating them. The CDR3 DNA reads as TGCAGTGCTCGCAGGGAAGAGACCCAGTACTTC. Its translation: CSARREETQYF.

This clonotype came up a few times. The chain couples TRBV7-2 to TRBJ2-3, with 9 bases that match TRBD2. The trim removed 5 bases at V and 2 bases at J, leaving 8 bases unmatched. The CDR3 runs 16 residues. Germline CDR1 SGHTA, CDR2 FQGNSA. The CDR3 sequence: CASSLLAGEPTDTQYF. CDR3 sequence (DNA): TGTGCCAGCAGCCTTTTAGCGGGGGAGCCCACAGATACGCAGTATTTT.

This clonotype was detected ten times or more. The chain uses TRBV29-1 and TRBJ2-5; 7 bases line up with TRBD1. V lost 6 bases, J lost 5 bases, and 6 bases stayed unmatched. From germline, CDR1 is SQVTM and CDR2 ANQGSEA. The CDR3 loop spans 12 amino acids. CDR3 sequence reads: CSVTLQGETQYF. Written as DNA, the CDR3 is TGCAGCGTGACCCTACAGGGGGAGACCCAGTACTTC.

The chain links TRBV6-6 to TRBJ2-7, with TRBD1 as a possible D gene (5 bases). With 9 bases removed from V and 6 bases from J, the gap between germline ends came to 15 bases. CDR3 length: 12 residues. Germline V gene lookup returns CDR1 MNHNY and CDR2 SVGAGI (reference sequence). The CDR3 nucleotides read TGTGCCAGTGGGATCCACAGGTTCGAGCAGTACTTC. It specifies CASGIHRFEQYF.

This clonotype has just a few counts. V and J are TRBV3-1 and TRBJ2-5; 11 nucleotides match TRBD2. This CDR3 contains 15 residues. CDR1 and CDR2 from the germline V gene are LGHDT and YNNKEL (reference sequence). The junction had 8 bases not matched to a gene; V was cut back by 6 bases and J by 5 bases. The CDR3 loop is CASSLGTSGWETQYF. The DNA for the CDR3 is TGTGCCAGCAGTCTCGGGACTAGCGGTTGGGAGACCCAGTACTTC.